The 8 T cell receptor beta chains reported below all come from one sample, sequenced in a study of blood T cell repertoires in COVID-19. Some clones are missing from TCRdb's copy, which holds only in-frame ones; the method was immunoSEQ multiplex PCR. The sample gives 65,000 to 85,000 clones, 80% to 90% of which show up once; 2.7% is in the top ten. Sequencing was performed on peripheral blood. These receptors originate from a man aged 45-60 years with acute or convalescent COVID-19.

The V and J genes are TRBV28 and TRBJ2-3; 9 nucleotides match TRBD2. This CDR3 is 15 amino acids long. V dropped 4 bases and J dropped 8; count of bases not matched to a gene: 10. Germline CDR1 reads MDHEN; CDR2 reads SYDVKM. For the CDR3, the DNA is TGTGCCAGCAGTTCGTCCGCGCGGGAGGGCCCTACGCAGTATTTT. This gives the protein CASSSSAREGPTQYF.

The chain joins TRBV30 to TRBJ1-4; D gene uncertain. The CDR3 has 15 residues. Trimming left V 1 base short and J 3 bases short, with 12 bases between. Germline V gene data show CDR1 as GTSNPN and CDR2 as SVGIG (reference sequence). This chain's CDR3 is CAWSATPVANEKLFF. CDR3 sequence (DNA): TGTGCCTGGAGTGCAACACCCGTGGCTAATGAAAAACTGTTTTTT.

The V and J genes are TRBV7-6 and TRBJ2-7; 12 bases fit TRBD2. Trimming removed 5 bases from V and 3 bases from J; junction bases left unmatched: 5. The CDR3 loop spans 15 amino acids. Germline V gene lookup returns CDR1 SGHVS and CDR2 FNYEAQ. CDR3 nucleotides: TGTGCCAGCAGCCACCGACTAGCGGGAGTCTACGAGCAGTACGTC. Encoded protein: CASSHRLAGVYEQYV.

The chain couples TRBV5-1 to TRBJ2-1; D gene ambiguous. Trimming stripped 0 bases from V and 8 bases from J, with 18 bases between. Germline loops: CDR1 SGHRS, CDR2 YFSETQ. The CDR3 spans 16 residues. CDR3 loop: CASSLARTTPGYEQFF. The CDR3 DNA reads TGCGCCAGCAGCTTGGCCCGAACTACCCCTGGGTATGAGCAGTTCTTC.

This clone was seen more than once but under ten times. V is TRBV19 and J is TRBJ1-5; 8 bases are a match to TRBD1. CDR3 length: 13 residues. Losses at the gene ends were 9 bases for V and 8 bases for J; bases not matched to a gene: 9. Germline CDR1 and CDR2: LNHDA and SQIVND (reference sequence). The CDR3 sequence: CASRQGLRKPQHF. CDR3 in DNA: TGTGCCAGCCGACAGGGGCTGAGGAAGCCCCAGCATTTT. The full variable domain, with the rest looked up from reference TRBV19 and TRBJ1-5, is DGGITQSPKYLFRKEGQNVTLSCEQNLNHDAMYWYRQDPGQGLRLIYYSQIVNDFQKGDIAEGYSVSREKKESFPLTVTSAQKNPTAFYLCASRQGLRKPQHFGDGTRLSIL.

The genes are TRBV11-2 and TRBJ1-5, with 7 positions matching TRBD1. Germline V gene data show CDR1 as SGHAT and CDR2 as FQNNGV. J lost 2 bases, V lost 2 bases, and 0 bases had no gene match. There are 14 residues in the CDR3. CDR3 loop: CASSLTGGNQPQHF. The DNA of the CDR3 is TGTGCCAGCAGCTTAACAGGGGGCAATCAGCCCCAGCATTTT.

The sample holds a few counts of this clone. The V gene is TRBV9, the J gene TRBJ2-7, with 7 bases that match TRBD1. Germline CDR1 and CDR2: SGDLS and YYNGEE. V lost 6 bases and J lost 3; bases outside the gene matches: 9. The CDR3 loop spans 14 amino acids. The CDR3 nucleotides are TGTGCCAGCACAGCCCCCGACAGGGACTACGAGCAGTACTTC. This translates into CASTAPDRDYEQYF.

The chain uses TRBV3-1 (or the pseudogene TRBV3-2) and TRBJ1-1, with unresolved D. The CDR3 consists of 15 residues. Germline V CDR1 and CDR2: LGHDT, YNNKEL (reference sequence). Trimming removed 0 bases from V and 0 bases from J, with 8 bases in between. The CDR3 nucleotides read TGTGCCAGCAGCCAAGAACAGAGAATGAACACTGAAGCTTTCTTT. Protein sequence: CASSQEQRMNTEAFF.